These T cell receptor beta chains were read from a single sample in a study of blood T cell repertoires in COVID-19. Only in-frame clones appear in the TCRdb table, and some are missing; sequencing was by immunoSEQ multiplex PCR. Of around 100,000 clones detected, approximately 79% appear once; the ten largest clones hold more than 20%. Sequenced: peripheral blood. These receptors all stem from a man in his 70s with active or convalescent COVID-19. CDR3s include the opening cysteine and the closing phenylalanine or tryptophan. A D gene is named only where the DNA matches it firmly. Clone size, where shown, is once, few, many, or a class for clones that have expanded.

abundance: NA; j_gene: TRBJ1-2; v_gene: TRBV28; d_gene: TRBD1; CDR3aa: CASSPGQVNNYGYTF; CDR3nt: TGTGCCAGCAGCCCAGGACAGGTGAATAACTATGGCTACACCTTC
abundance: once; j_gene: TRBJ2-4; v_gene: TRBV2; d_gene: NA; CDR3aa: CASRPTVFSDIQYF; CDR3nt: TGTGCCAGCAGACCCACAGTGTTTTCAGACATTCAGTACTTC
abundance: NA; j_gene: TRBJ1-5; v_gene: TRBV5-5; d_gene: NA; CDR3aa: CASSLGGGAGQPQHF; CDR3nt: TGTGCCAGCAGCTTGGGCGGGGGGGCTGGCCAGCCCCAGCATTTT
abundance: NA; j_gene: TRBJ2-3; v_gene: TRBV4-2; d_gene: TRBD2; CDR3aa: CASSQNRASGGLSTDTQYF; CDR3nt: TGTGCCAGCAGCCAAAATCGGGCTAGCGGGGGGCTAAGCACAGATACGCAGTATTTT
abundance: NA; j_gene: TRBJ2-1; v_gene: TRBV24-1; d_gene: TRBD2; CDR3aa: CATSLAGGPGFF; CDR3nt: TGTGCCACCAGTCTAGCGGGAGGGCCGGGGTTCTTC
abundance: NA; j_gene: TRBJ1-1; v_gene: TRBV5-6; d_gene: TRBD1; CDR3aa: CASSSFLRGKDTEAFF; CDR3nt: TGTGCCAGCAGCTCTTTCCTCAGGGGGAAGGACACTGAAGCTTTCTTT
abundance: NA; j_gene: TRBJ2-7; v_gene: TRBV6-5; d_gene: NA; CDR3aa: CASRLGPYEQYF; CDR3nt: TGTGCCAGCAGACTAGGGCCCTACGAGCAGTACTTC
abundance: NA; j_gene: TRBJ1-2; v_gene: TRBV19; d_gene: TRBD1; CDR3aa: CASSPDRGLGYTF; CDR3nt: TGTGCCAGTAGTCCCGACAGGGGGCTTGGCTACACCTTC
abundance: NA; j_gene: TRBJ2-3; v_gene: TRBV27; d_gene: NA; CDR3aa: CASSVGHSDTQYF; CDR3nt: TGTGCCAGCAGTGTAGGACATTCGGATACGCAGTATTTT
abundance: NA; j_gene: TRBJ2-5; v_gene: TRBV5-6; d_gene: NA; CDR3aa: CASKAQGPQETQYF; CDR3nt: TGTGCCAGCAAGGCCCAGGGGCCTCAAGAGACCCAGTACTTC
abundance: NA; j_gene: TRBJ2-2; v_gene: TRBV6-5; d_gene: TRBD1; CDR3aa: CASSYKGQRNAGELFF; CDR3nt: TGTGCCAGCAGTTACAAGGGACAGCGTAACGCCGGGGAGCTGTTTTTT
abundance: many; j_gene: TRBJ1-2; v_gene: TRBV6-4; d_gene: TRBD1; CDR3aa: CASSQGRAGGGYTF; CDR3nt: TGTGCCAGCAGCCAAGGAAGGGCAGGGGGTGGCTACACCTTC
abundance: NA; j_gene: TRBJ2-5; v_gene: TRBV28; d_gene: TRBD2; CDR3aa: CASREGGETQYF; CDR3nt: TGTGCCAGCAGAGAGGGAGGGGAGACCCAGTACTTC
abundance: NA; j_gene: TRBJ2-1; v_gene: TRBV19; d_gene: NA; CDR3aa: CASSIKAGASYNEQFF; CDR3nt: TGTGCCAGTAGTATTAAGGCGGGGGCCTCCTACAATGAGCAGTTCTTC
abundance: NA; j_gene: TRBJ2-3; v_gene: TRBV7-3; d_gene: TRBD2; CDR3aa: CASSPGGADTQYF; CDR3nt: TGTGCCAGCAGCCCGGGAGGGGCAGATACGCAGTATTTT
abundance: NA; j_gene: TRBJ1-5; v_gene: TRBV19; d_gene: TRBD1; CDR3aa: CASTMDREQPQHF; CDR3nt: TGTGCCAGTACGATGGACAGGGAACAGCCCCAGCATTTT
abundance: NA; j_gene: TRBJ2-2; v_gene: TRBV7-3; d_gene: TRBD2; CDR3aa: CASSLRGTSGGTGELFF; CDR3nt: TGTGCCAGCAGCTTACGCGGGACTAGCGGGGGAACCGGGGAGCTGTTTTTT
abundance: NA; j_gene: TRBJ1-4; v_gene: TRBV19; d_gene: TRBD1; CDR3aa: CASLGTDREKLFF; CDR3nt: TGTGCCAGCCTCGGGACAGATAGGGAAAAACTGTTTTTT
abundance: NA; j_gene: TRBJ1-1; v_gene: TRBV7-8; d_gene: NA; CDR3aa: CASSLAGDKPEF; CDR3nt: TGTGCCAGCAGCTTAGCCGGGGACAAACCAGAATTT
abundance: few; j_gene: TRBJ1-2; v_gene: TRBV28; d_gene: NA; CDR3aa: CALRGEYGYTF; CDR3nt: TGTGCCCTAAGGGGCGAATATGGCTACACCTTC
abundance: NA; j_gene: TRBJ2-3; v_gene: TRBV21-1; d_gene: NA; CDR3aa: CASSKSRDRGSDTQYF; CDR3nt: TGTGCCAGCAGCAAAAGTAGGGACAGAGGATCAGATACGCAGTATTTT
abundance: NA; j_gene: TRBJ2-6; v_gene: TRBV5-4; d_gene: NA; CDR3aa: CASSPSAVSSGANVLTF; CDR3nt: TGTGCCAGCAGCCCTTCAGCGGTGAGCTCTGGGGCCAACGTCCTGACTTTC
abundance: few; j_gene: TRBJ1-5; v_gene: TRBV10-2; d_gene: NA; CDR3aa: CASSDLGGGHNQPQHF; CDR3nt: TGCGCCAGCAGTGATCTGGGAGGGGGACACAATCAGCCCCAGCATTTT
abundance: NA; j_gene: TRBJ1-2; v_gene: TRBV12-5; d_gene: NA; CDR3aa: CASGLSPGGYGYTF; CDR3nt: TGTGCTAGTGGTTTGTCCCCAGGAGGCTATGGCTACACCTTC
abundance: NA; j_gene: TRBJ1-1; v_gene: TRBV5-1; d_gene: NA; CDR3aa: CASRAQGGNTEAFF; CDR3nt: TGCGCCAGCCGAGCGCAGGGTGGGAACACTGAAGCTTTCTTT
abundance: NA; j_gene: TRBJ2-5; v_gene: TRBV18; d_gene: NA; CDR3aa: CASSPEQETQYF; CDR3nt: TGTGCCAGCTCACCAGAGCAAGAGACCCAGTACTTC
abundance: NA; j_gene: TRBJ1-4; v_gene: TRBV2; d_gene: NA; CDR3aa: CASSDDREKLFF; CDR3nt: TGTGCCAGCAGCGATGACAGGGAAAAACTGTTTTTT
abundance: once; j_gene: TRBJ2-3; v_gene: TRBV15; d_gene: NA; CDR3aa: CATSRDYGSTGTDTQYF; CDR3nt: TGTGCCACCAGCAGAGATTACGGGAGTACGGGCACAGATACGCAGTATTTT
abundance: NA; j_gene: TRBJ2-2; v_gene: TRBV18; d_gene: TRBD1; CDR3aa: CASSPRDRGPTGELFF; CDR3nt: TGTGCCAGCTCACCTCGGGACAGGGGGCCCACCGGGGAGCTGTTTTTT
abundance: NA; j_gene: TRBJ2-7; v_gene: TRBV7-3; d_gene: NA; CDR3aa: CASSTYEGGGQYF; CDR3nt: TGTGCCAGCAGCACTTATGAGGGTGGCGGGCAGTACTTC
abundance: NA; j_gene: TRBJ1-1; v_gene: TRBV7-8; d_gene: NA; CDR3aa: CASSLGFITEAFF; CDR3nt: TGTGCCAGCAGCTTAGGTTTTATCACTGAAGCTTTCTTT
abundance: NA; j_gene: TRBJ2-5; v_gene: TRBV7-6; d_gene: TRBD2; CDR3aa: CASSPTSGRGETQYF; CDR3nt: TGTGCCAGCAGCCCGACTAGCGGGAGGGGGGAGACCCAGTACTTC
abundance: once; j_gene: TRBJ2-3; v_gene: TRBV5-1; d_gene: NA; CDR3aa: CASSDPGLSTDTQYF; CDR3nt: TGCGCCAGCAGCGATCCGGGTCTCAGCACAGATACGCAGTATTTT
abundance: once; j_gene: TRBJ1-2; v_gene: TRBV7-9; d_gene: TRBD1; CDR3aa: CASSLAGQDGYTF; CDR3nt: TGTGCCAGCAGCTTAGCGGGACAGGATGGCTACACCTTC
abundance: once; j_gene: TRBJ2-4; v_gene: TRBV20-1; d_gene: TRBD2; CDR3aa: CSASERGLAKNIQYF; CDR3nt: TGCAGTGCTAGTGAGCGGGGACTAGCCAAAAACATTCAGTACTTC
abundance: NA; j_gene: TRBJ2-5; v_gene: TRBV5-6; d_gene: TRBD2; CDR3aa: CASGLLAGQETQYF; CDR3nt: TGTGCCAGCGGACTACTAGCGGGGCAAGAGACCCAGTACTTC
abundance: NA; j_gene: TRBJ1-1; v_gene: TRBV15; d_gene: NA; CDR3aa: CATSREGSRGTEAFF; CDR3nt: TGTGCCACCAGCAGAGAGGGCAGCCGGGGAACTGAAGCTTTCTTT
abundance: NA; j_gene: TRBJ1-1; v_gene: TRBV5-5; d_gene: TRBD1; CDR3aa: CASSSGQGGGTEAFF; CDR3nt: TGTGCCAGCAGCTCGGGACAGGGCGGCGGCACTGAAGCTTTCTTT
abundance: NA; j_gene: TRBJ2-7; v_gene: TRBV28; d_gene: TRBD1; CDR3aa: CASCGQGINYEQYF; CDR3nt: TGTGCCAGCTGCGGACAGGGGATAAACTACGAGCAGTACTTC